This T cell receptor (beta chain) stems from a study of regulatory T cells in long-lasting Graves disease. As to time point: newly diagnosed GD, antithyroid drugs for less than 3 months. PBMC RNA served as the TCR library source. Researchers made TCR beta libraries by using iRepertoire HTBI primers and running Arm-PCR on CDR3 regions. TCRdb passed the multiplex PCR reads through MiXCR, listing each CDR3 protein once. The data show approximately 540,000 distinct CDR3 sequences, about 12% seen once. There are many counts of this clonotype. The CDR3 is 16 residues long. Trimming cost V 6 bases and J 4 bases; bases outside gene matches: 9. The same specimen was also included in a second study, on T cells in Graves' hyperthyroidism and ophthalmopathy.

The chain carries TRBV12-3 or TRBV12-4 and TRBJ2-1, with TRBD1 matching over 10 bases. The clonotype originates from a woman under 40 with Graves disease. The sequencing used peripheral blood mononuclear cells (PBMCs), collected at new diagnosis, from a patient treated with antithyroid drugs. CDR3 loop: CASRITGTGEYNEQFF. The DNA of the CDR3 is TGTGCCAGCAGAATCACCGGGACAGGGGAATACAATGAGCAGTTCTTC.